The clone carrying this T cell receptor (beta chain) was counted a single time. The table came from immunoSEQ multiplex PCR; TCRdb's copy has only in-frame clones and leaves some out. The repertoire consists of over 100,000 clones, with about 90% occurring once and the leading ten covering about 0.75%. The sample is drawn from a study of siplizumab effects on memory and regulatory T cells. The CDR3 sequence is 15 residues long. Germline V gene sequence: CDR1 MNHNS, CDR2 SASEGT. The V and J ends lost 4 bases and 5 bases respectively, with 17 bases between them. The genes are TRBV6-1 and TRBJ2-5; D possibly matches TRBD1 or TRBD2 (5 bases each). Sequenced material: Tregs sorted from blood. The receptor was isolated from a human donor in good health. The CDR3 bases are TGTGCCAGCAGTGCGGGACCGCTACTGCGGGAGACCCAGTACTTC. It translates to CASSAGPLLRETQYF.